The 18 T cell receptor beta chains listed next were all sequenced from one sample in a study of T-cell reconstitution after alpha-beta-depleted transplantation in children. These receptors' antigens are unknown. Regarding the study as a whole: The main origin of T-cell counts and diversity one year after transplant was newly produced T cells.

For TCRbeta, the library was prepared with unique molecular identifiers. TCRdb independently ran MiXCR on the PCR reads; one entry per CDR3 protein. This sample has some 300,000 distinct CDR3 sequences; 7.5% to 9% occur once, and the top ten carry over 7.5%. Here the sequenced sample was peripheral blood, taken 360 days after TCRalphabeta/CD19-depleted stem cell transplant. Source of these receptors: a female patient between 2 and 10 years old who had a stem cell transplant for Fanconi anemia, so the T cells may come from the graft donor.

This clonotype was observed many times. This rearrangement joins TRBV7-8 to TRBJ2-7, with a possible D match to TRBD1 (7 bases). V lost 4 bases and J 7 bases, leaving 17 bases between the germline ends. There are 14 residues in the CDR3. Germline V lookup: CDR1 SGHVS, CDR2 FQNEAQ. CDR3 residues: CASSSSRGQLEQYF. CDR3 nucleotide sequence: TGTGCCAGCAGCTCTTCGCGGGGACAGCTTGAGCAGTACTTC.

This clonotype has ten or more counts. The chain employs TRBV7-9 and TRBJ1-1; TRBD1 is a possible D gene (6 bases). CDR1 is SEHNR and CDR2 is FQNEAQ in the germline V gene (reference sequence). CDR3 size: 12 residues. V shed 5 bases and J shed 6 bases, with 10 bases lying between them. DNA for the CDR3: TGTGCCAGCAGCGCCAGGGGCCCTGAAGCTTTCTTT. This codes for CASSARGPEAFF.

This chain joins TRBV19 and TRBJ1-2; 7 bases align to TRBD1. Germline loops: CDR1 LNHDA, CDR2 SQIVND (reference sequence). J gave up 3 bases and V 5 bases, and 9 bases lay outside the gene matches. The CDR3 consists of 15 residues. The CDR3 protein is CASSARRTGYYGYTF. In nucleotides, the CDR3 is TGTGCCAGTAGTGCTCGCCGGACAGGATACTATGGCTACACCTTC. Using reference TRBV19 and TRBJ1-2 for the parts outside the CDR3, the full variable domain is DGGITQSPKYLFRKEGQNVTLSCEQNLNHDAMYWYRQDPGQGLRLIYYSQIVNDFQKGDIAEGYSVSREKKESFPLTVTSAQKNPTAFYLCASSARRTGYYGYTFGSGTRLTVV.

The gene calls are TRBV10-3 and TRBJ1-1; the match to TRBD1 covers 9 bases. The CDR3 covers 15 residues. The germline V gene encodes CDR1 ENHRY and CDR2 SYGVKD. J was trimmed by 4 bases and V by 4 bases; bases with no gene match: 7. The CDR3 nucleotides read TGTGCCATCAGTGGGCCGGGACAGGGACTCACTGAAGCTTTCTTT. Translated, it gives CAISGPGQGLTEAFF.

This clonotype was recorded many times. Germline is not matched at one junction end, which may reflect a read error. This chain links TRBV7-2 with TRBJ2-1; D uncertain. CDR1 is SGHTA, CDR2 FQGNSA, per germline. The CDR3 has 13 amino acids. The DNA of the CDR3 is TGCGCCAGCAGCTTGGATTCCTACAATGAGCAGTTCTTC. Protein: CASSLDSYNEQFF.

The chain carries TRBV7-9 and TRBJ2-1; D might be TRBD1 (5 bases). The CDR3 spans 12 residues. The germline V gene has CDR1 SEHNR and CDR2 FQNEAQ (reference sequence). The V gene lost 1 base and the J gene lost 12 bases, with 10 bases spanning the gap. CDR3 nucleotides: TGTGCCAGCAGCTTAGAGGGGTGGAGGCAGTTCTTC. It specifies CASSLEGWRQFF.

This clonotype was seen only a few times. The J gene is TRBJ1-2, the V gene TRBV29-1; TRBD1 is a possible D gene (6 bases). This CDR3 region has 16 residues. V lost 0 bases and J lost 4, with 18 bases in between. The germline gives CDR1 SQVTM, CDR2 ANQGSEA. In nucleotides, the CDR3 is TGCAGCGTTGAAGATCGTGGGGGGCGCGGGTTCTATGGCTACACCTTC. Translated: CSVEDRGGRGFYGYTF.

This clonotype has at least ten counts. The gene calls are TRBV5-1 and TRBJ2-2; no clear D gene. The V end lost 0 bases, the J end lost 0 bases, and 15 bases lay between the germline ends. CDR1 SGHRS and CDR2 YFSETQ come from the germline V gene. This CDR3 has 18 amino acids. The CDR3 loop reads CASSLVGPRAANTGELFF. In nucleotides, the CDR3 is TGCGCCAGCAGCTTGGTCGGCCCTCGGGCCGCGAACACCGGGGAGCTGTTTTTT.

This chain uses TRBV21-1 with TRBJ1-4. TRBV21-1 is labeled a pseudogene. The CDR3 has 12 residues. The CDR3 DNA is TGTGCCAGCAGCAAACTCAATGAAAAACTGTTTTTT. This sequence encodes CASSKLNEKLFF.

As to this clonotype: A much larger clone differs by one base, so this may be a read error. A read error is likely, as this CDR3 ends without the conserved phenylalanine or tryptophan. The chain joins TRBV12-3 or TRBV12-4 to TRBJ1-1; possible D gene TRBD1, 6 bases. There are 13 residues in the CDR3. V was trimmed by 4 bases and J by 2 bases, leaving 8 bases between them. As DNA, the CDR3 is TGTGCCAGCAGTTGGACAGCAAACACTGAAGCTTTCCTT. It is translated as CASSWTANTEAFL.

The chain joins TRBV11-2 to TRBJ2-5; tentatively, D is TRBD1 or TRBD2 (5 bases each). The CDR3 is 15 residues long. Germline V lookup: CDR1 SGHAT, CDR2 FQNNGV. The V end lost 1 base, the J end lost 4 bases, and 13 bases lay between the germline ends. The CDR3 bases are TGTGCCAGCAGCTTAGGAGCAGGGACGGGAGAGACCCAGTACTTC. The encoded protein is CASSLGAGTGETQYF.

This chain uses TRBV19 with TRBJ1-2; no firm D call. CDR1 is LNHDA and CDR2 is SQIVND in the germline V gene (reference sequence). The CDR3 totals 15 residues. V was shortened by 5 bases and J by 2 bases, with 15 bases between the two germline ends. The CDR3 DNA sequence: TGTGCCAGTAGTCCACGGAGGCAACAGAACTATGGCTACACCTTC. Residues: CASSPRRQQNYGYTF. The full variable domain, in which reference TRBV19 and TRBJ1-2 provide the parts outside the CDR3, is DGGITQSPKYLFRKEGQNVTLSCEQNLNHDAMYWYRQDPGQGLRLIYYSQIVNDFQKGDIAEGYSVSREKKESFPLTVTSAQKNPTAFYLCASSPRRQQNYGYTFGSGTRLTVV.

This clonotype has a count of ten or more. V gene TRBV6-1 combines with J gene TRBJ2-2, with 9 bases aligning to TRBD2. Trimming cost V 6 bases and J 6 bases; bases outside gene matches: 11. CDR1 is MNHNS and CDR2 is SASEGT in the germline V gene. The CDR3 has 16 amino acids. The CDR3 loop is CASSPLAGVVAGELFF. In nucleotides, the CDR3 is TGTGCCAGCAGCCCGTTAGCGGGGGTGGTTGCCGGGGAGCTGTTTTTT.

This clonotype was seen a few times. This chain uses TRBV6-4 with TRBJ2-6; 11 bases line up with TRBD2. CDR3 length: 19 residues. The germline gives CDR1 MRHNA, CDR2 SNTAGT. The junction had 9 bases not matched to a gene; V was cut back by 5 bases and J by 0 bases. CDR3 bases: TGTGCCAGCAGTCCCATACTAGCGGGGGTACACTCTGGGGCCAACGTCCTGACTTTC. The encoded protein is CASSPILAGVHSGANVLTF.

This chain uses TRBV30 with TRBJ1-4, with 8 nucleotides matching TRBD1. Germline V gene lookup returns CDR1 GTSNPN and CDR2 SVGIG (reference sequence). The CDR3 totals 16 residues. V lost 0 bases to trimming and J lost 7 bases; unmatched junction nucleotides: 10. The CDR3 here is CAWSVQSGTGIEKLFF. The CDR3 DNA is TGTGCCTGGAGTGTACAATCTGGGACAGGTATTGAAAAACTGTTTTTT. Full variable domain (missing parts from reference TRBV30 and TRBJ1-4): SQTIHQWPATLVQPVGSPLSLECTVEGTSNPNLYWYRQAAGRGLQLLFYSVGIGQISSEVPQNLSASRPQDRQFILSSKKLLLSDSGFYLCAWSVQSGTGIEKLFFGSGTQLSVL.

In its sample, this clonotype was seen a few times. The V call is TRBV9, the J call TRBJ2-2; D call uncertain. The V end lost 1 base, the J end lost 0 bases, and 10 bases lay between the germline ends. Germline values: CDR1 SGDLS, CDR2 YYNGEE. The CDR3 has 16 amino acids. The CDR3 coding sequence is TGTGCCAGCAGCGTATTAACGGGCCCGAACACCGGGGAGCTGTTTTTT. Protein: CASSVLTGPNTGELFF.

The chain uses TRBV7-8 and TRBJ1-1, with D perhaps matching TRBD1 (5 bases). This CDR3 comprises 16 residues. Trimming left V 6 bases short and J 5 bases short, with 22 bases between. Germline V gene data show CDR1 as SGHVS and CDR2 as FQNEAQ. The CDR3 reads CASRPTMTDGGTEAFF. The CDR3 region has the DNA TGTGCCAGCAGACCGACTATGACCGATGGGGGGACTGAAGCTTTCTTT. The variable domain in full, with the rest retrieved from reference TRBV7-8 and TRBJ1-1, is GAGVSQSPRYKVAKRGQDVALRCDPISGHVSLFWYQQALGQGPEFLTYFQNEAQLDKSGLPSDRFFAERPEGSVSTLKIQRTQQEDSAVYLCASRPTMTDGGTEAFFGQGTRLTVV.

The chain combines TRBV5-1 with TRBJ1-1, with a tentative D call TRBD1 (5 bases). Trimming pared 0 bases from V and 1 base from J, leaving 10 bases between. The CDR3 runs 15 residues. Germline CDR1 is SGHRS and CDR2 is YFSETQ. The CDR3 nucleotides read TGCGCCAGCAGCTTGGGAGGTAGGGGGAACACTGAAGCTTTCTTT. Protein sequence: CASSLGGRGNTEAFF. The full variable domain, in which reference TRBV5-1 and TRBJ1-1 provide the parts outside the CDR3, is KAGVTQTPRYLIKTRGQQVTLSCSPISGHRSVSWYQQTPGQGLQFLFEYFSETQRNKGNFPGRFSGRQFSNSRSEMNVSTLELGDSALYLCASSLGGRGNTEAFFGQGTRLTVV.